This is a list of T cell receptor beta chains from one sample in a study of beta chain features in type 1 diabetes. Sequenced by immunoSEQ multiplex PCR; TCRdb stores in-frame clones only, minus some. The data hold around 260,000 clones, with roughly 25% observed a single time. Sequenced material: naive CD4+ T cells from blood. Receptor source: a woman aged 25-40 years with type 1 diabetes. The CDR3 runs from the conserved cysteine through the conserved F or W. D genes are given only for firm matches. Clone size is not always given. Where it is, it says once, few, many or a class for expanded clones.

clone size	D gene	J gene	V gene	CDR3 DNA	CDR3 protein
few	TRBD2	TRBJ2-7	TRBV11-2	TGTGCCAGCAGCTTAGAACTAGCGGGGTCCTACGAGCAGTACTTC	CASSLELAGSYEQYF
few	.	TRBJ1-2	TRBV19	TGTGCCAGTAGTGACCGGGGGGAGTTCTATGGCTACACCTTC	CASSDRGEFYGYTF
.	.	TRBJ1-5	TRBV30	TGTGCCGCGGGGCAGGGAGGACAGCCCCAGCATTTT	CAAGQGGQPQHF
.	TRBD2	TRBJ2-5	TRBV11-2	TGTGCCAGCAGCCAAGCGGGAGGAGAGACCCAGTACTTC	CASSQAGGETQYF
.	.	TRBJ2-5	TRBV4-2	TGTGCCAGCAGCCAAGATGGAGACAGCCTCCAAGAGACCCAGTACTTC	CASSQDGDSLQETQYF
.	.	TRBJ1-5	TRBV30	TGTGCCTGGAGTGCGGGGGTTAATCAGCCCCAGCATTTT	CAWSAGVNQPQHF
few	.	TRBJ2-5	TRBV29-1	TGCAGCGGTGCGGGACAGCTACAAGAGACCCAGTACTTC	CSGAGQLQETQYF
.	TRBD2	TRBJ2-2	TRBV28	TGTGCCAGCGGGAGCGGGAGGGTAACCGGGGAGCTGTTTTTT	CASGSGRVTGELFF
.	.	TRBJ2-2	TRBV30	TGTGCCTGGTCCGCGGGGGCCACCGGGGAGCTGTTTTTT	CAWSAGATGELFF
few	.	TRBJ2-1	TRBV30	TGTGCCTGGATCAAGGGGTCCTACAATGAGCAGTTCTTC	CAWIKGSYNEQFF
few	.	TRBJ2-1	TRBV7-2	TGTGCCAGCAGCTTTGCAGGGGCGGATGAGCAGTTCTTC	CASSFAGADEQFF
.	.	TRBJ2-7	TRBV15	TGTGCCACCAAGGCACATGGGCAGGGTCCCTACGAGCAGTACTTC	CATKAHGQGPYEQYF
.	TRBD1	TRBJ1-2	TRBV30	TGTGCCTGGAGTCCAGCGGACAGGGGATTTCATGGCTACACCTTC	CAWSPADRGFHGYTF
.	.	TRBJ2-1	TRBV19	TGTGCCAGTAGCCAGTGGACAGTATACAATGAGCAGTTCTTC	CASSQWTVYNEQFF
.	.	TRBJ2-5	TRBV6-5	TGTGCCAGCAGTTACTACCAGGAAGAGACCCAGTACTTC	CASSYYQEETQYF
few	.	TRBJ2-1	TRBV14	TGTGCCAGCAGCCAAAGTTTAGCGGACTCCTACAATGAGCAGTTCTTC	CASSQSLADSYNEQFF
few	.	TRBJ2-5	TRBV30	TGTGCCTGGAATGAACAGGGAGGGGAGACCCAGTACTTC	CAWNEQGGETQYF
.	TRBD1	TRBJ2-3	TRBV5-1	TGCGCCAGCAGCGGGGGACAGGTTCTGGAAGATACGCAGTATTTT	CASSGGQVLEDTQYF
.	TRBD2	TRBJ2-7	TRBV4-2	TGTGCCAGCAGCCGGACTAGCGGGGGAAGGAGCTCCTACGAGCAGTACTTC	CASSRTSGGRSSYEQYF
few	TRBD2	TRBJ2-1	TRBV19	TGTGCCCGATCCCTAGGGCCAAGGGCGGGAGATGAGCAGTTCTTC	CARSLGPRAGDEQFF
few	TRBD2	TRBJ2-5	TRBV18	TGTGCCAGCTCACTTTCGGGACTAGCGGGCCGGATCCAAGAGACCCAGTACTTC	CASSLSGLAGRIQETQYF
.	.	TRBJ1-4	TRBV29-1	TGCAGCGTGGGAGAGGCCAGCGAAAAACTGTTTTTT	CSVGEASEKLFF